This T cell receptor beta chain was retrieved from a study of T cell repertoires in ileal Crohn's disease (dated 2019 in TCRdb). Looking at the study overall: The median duration of disease was 7.5 to 9.5 years, and at the time of surgery roughly a third of patients were active smokers. The study was conducted in parallel with a multicentre cohort that was designed to identify predictors of early endoscopic recurrence following ileocolonic resection. Neoterminal ileum biopsies obtained at postoperative colonoscopy were designated as M6 samples. Roughly half of the patients were given postoperative therapy, with around eleven receiving thiopurines and under 20 receiving anti-TNF agents. The TCR repertoire was analysed in over 50 patients with Crohn's disease drawn from a prospective multicentre cohort. Every patient underwent surgery because of a complication, which was stricturing disease in approximately 61% and penetrating disease in roughly 39%. A total of about 170 mucosal samples from 57 patients were sequenced, collected from several sites on the surgical specimen and at postoperative endoscopy. Endoscopic postoperative recurrence was defined by a Rutgeerts score above i0. Results the study describes overall, beyond this receptor: Higher high-frequency clone percentages at surgery were associated with endoscopic recurrence; all patients with clonality above 26.8% (18/57) had recurrence. Compared with CD4 T cells, sorted CD8 T cells contained more high-frequency clones, which suggests that the mucosal expansions were mostly CD8. Mucosal CD4 and CD8 T cells were sorted and sequenced only in a subgroup of patients, whose size was not stated. The timing of postoperative endoscopy varied within the first year after surgery, and the median delay was 6.9 months. Compared with non-smokers, patients who were active smokers at surgery showed a significantly higher proportion of clonal expansions (about 25% vs 18%, p=0.02).

The germline V and J ends show losses of 5 bases and 1 base respectively, and no gene match explains 13 bases of the junction. The germline V gene sets CDR1 to SGHVS and CDR2 to FQNEAQ. The CDR3 runs 18 amino acids, cysteine and phenylalanine included. Of the read, only the CDR3 DNA is kept; its 54 bases are in frame from base 1. Five hundred nanograms of biopsy DNA per sample were submitted for commercial TCRB immunosequencing. CDR3 regions were amplified from genomic DNA by Adaptive Biotechnology using a two-step, amplification bias-controlled multiplex PCR. The first PCR used primers for every V and J gene segment; the second PCR added barcodes and Illumina adapters. CDR3 libraries were sequenced using an Illumina instrument. In the paper's pipeline: The analysis drew on both the pipelines supplied by the vendor and custom analysis of the raw data in R/Bioconductor running R version 3.3.0. Clonality, which ranges from 0 to 1, was calculated as the inverse of the normalised Shannon entropy across all productive clones. The repertoire share taken up by the top 100 clones defined high-frequency clones, and only clones that passed a 95% confidence test were kept. Repertoire diversity was measured with the Simpson index, and overlap between samples was measured with the Morisita-Horn index. This immuneACCESS table, as held by TCRdb, lists in-frame sequences with V and J called but not all clones. Of the missing ones, under half trace to an unresolved V gene in checked studies; the others have no known cause. The V and J calls and the clone size are those of that table, but D and trimming were determined from the DNA. Within this sample are around 1,500 clones, with about nine tenths of them counted one time only. The ten largest clones take up more than 12% of the sample.

In the case of this clone: Its antigen remains undetermined. Nothing much larger sits one base from this clone, and base qualities are not available.

The time point label, as the study defines it: neoterminal ileum biopsy at postoperative endoscopy, about 6 months after surgery. To be eligible, patients had to be adults with ileal or ileocolonic Crohn's disease and an indication for ileocolonic resection. Whole ileal mucosal biopsies were kept frozen at -80 degrees C prior to DNA extraction. Genomic DNA was extracted from frozen whole biopsies with a TRizol-based method and quantified on a NanoDrop 2000 spectrophotometer. Here the chain combines TRBV7-8 and TRBJ2-5; 10 middle bases align to TRBD2. The receptor was derived from an adult with Crohn's disease. Sequencing was carried out using ileal tissue. Here is the DNA: TGTGCCAGCAGCCCATCTAGCGGGGGTCGACCCTCCCAAGAGACCCAGTACTTC. Its amino acids are CASSPSSGGRPSQETQYF.